A single T cell receptor beta chain is shown here with its context. Its cognate antigen has yet to be identified. Within one base of it there is no much larger clone, and no base qualities were kept. This sample was taken from a study of blood T cell repertoires in COVID-19 (TCRdb year 2020). About the investigation overall: Samples from collaborators originated in the United States, Italy and Spain and spanned both the acute and convalescent phases of COVID-19. The prospective study material was composed of cDNA or gDNA derived from T cells, B-cell-depleted T cells, or PBMCs. Deeply sampled blood TCRbeta repertoires from subjects exposed to, actively infected with, or recovered from COVID-19 were included in the dataset. A freely available public database, intended as a resource for researchers studying the immune response to SARS-CoV-2, is where the repertoires were released. Samples came from the ongoing ImmuneRACE study (first 160 participants) plus 1,254 subjects from 6 global collaborators. A de-identified subject ID, COVID-19 status, age in years and sex were almost always included in the sample metadata. Where available, HLA class I and class II types were taken from metadata supplied by the sample provider and were not determined by assay-based typing.

From a lookup of the germline V gene, CDR1 and CDR2 are SGHAT and FQNNGV. Trimming costs V 1 base and J 5 bases, and their ends lie 10 bases apart. The CDR3, cysteine through phenylalanine, is 14 amino acids long. The entry retains the CDR3 DNA only, 42 bases that are in frame from base 1. TCRbeta CDR3 regions were amplified from genomic DNA using the immunoSEQ Assay, a bias-controlled multiplex PCR. In the source study's methods: Within the assay, amplification of reference gene primers was used to estimate how many nucleated cells each sample contained. To quantify the absolute abundance of each unique TCRbeta CDR3 rearrangement, sequence reads were collapsed and filtered. For each sample, productive Simpson clonality was calculated as the square root of Simpson's diversity index across productive rearrangements. Not all clones reach the TCRdb copy of this immuneACCESS table, which keeps in-frame sequences only. Checked studies attribute under half of the gap to unresolved V genes and leave the rest unexplained. From that table come the V and J calls and clone size; the DNA was used to work out D and trimming. The sample has around 26,000 clones on record, roughly 89% of them singletons. Together, the top ten hold approximately 9% of the sample.

Here is what the overall study found, with its caveats: How much clinical and demographic metadata was included differed by source and by participant, and the metadata was provided uncurated.

Whole blood was collected in K2EDTA tubes by collaborating institutions according to the institutions' own protocols. Collaborator samples were shipped for TCRbeta analysis as frozen whole blood, isolated PBMCs, or DNA extracted from either sample type. The sample taken for sequencing was peripheral blood. The receptor was derived from a human donor with active COVID-19. The donor label of this sample is uncertain. The rearranged segments are TRBV11-2 and TRBJ2-3; TRBD2 is possibly the D segment (5 matching bases). The CDR3 corresponds to CASSLGVGEDTQYF. The sequence in DNA is TGTGCCAGCAGCTTAGGCGTCGGGGAAGATACGCAGTATTTT. Outside the CDR3, residues come from the reference TRBV11-2 and TRBJ2-3 proteins, so the full variable domain is: EAGVAQSPRYKIIEKRQSVAFWCNPISGHATLYWYQQILGQGPKLLIQFQNNGVVDDSQLPKDRFSAERLKGVDSTLKIQPAKLEDSAVYLCASSLGVGEDTQYFGPGTRLTVL.